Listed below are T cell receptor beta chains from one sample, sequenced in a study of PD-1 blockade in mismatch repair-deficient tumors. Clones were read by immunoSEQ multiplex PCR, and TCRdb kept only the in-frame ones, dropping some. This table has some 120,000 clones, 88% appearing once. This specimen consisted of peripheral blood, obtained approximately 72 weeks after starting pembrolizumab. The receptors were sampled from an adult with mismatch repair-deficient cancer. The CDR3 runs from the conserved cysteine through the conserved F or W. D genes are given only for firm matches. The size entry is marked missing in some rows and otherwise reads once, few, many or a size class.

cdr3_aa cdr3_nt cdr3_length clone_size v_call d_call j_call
CASSFAKTSGRALEQFF TGTGCCAGCAGTTTCGCCAAGACTAGCGGGAGGGCCCTTGAGCAGTTCTTC 17 - TRBV27 TRBD2 TRBJ2-1
CASSLLVSMNTEAFF TGTGCCAGCAGCCTACTAGTAAGCATGAACACTGAAGCTTTCTTT 15 - TRBV7-9 - TRBJ1-1
CASSSLAGPDTQYF TGTGCCAGCAGCTCCCTAGCGGGACCAGATACGCAGTATTTT 14 - TRBV7-3 TRBD2 TRBJ2-3
CSVDNRDRGQAFF TGCAGCGTCGACAACCGGGACAGGGGGCAGGCTTTCTTT 13 - TRBV29-1 TRBD1 TRBJ1-1
CASSQVAPNEQFF TGCGCCAGCAGCCAAGTGGCCCCAAATGAGCAGTTCTTC 13 - TRBV4-1 - TRBJ2-1
CASSLLPGLSPKAYNEQFF TGTGCCAGCAGTTTACTTCCAGGATTGAGTCCCAAAGCCTACAATGAGCAGTTCTTC 19 - TRBV27 - TRBJ2-1
CASRQSTDTQYF TGTGCCAGCAGACAGAGCACAGATACGCAGTATTTT 12 - TRBV6-8 - TRBJ2-3
CSVEDGSVQETQYF TGCAGCGTTGAAGATGGTTCTGTCCAAGAGACCCAGTACTTC 14 once TRBV29-1 - TRBJ2-5
CASSQEGPHNEQFF TGCGCCAGCAGCCAAGAAGGGCCCCACAATGAGCAGTTCTTC 14 - TRBV4-1 - TRBJ2-1
CASSQDEGVGREQYF TGCGCCAGCAGCCAAGATGAGGGAGTTGGACGCGAGCAGTACTTC 15 - TRBV4-3 - TRBJ2-7
CASSSGLDTQYF TGTGCCAGCAGCTCAGGACTGGATACGCAGTATTTT 12 - TRBV7-9 - TRBJ2-3
CASSNTSGANVLTF TGTGCCAGCAGCAATACCTCTGGGGCCAACGTCCTGACTTTC 14 few TRBV6-7 - TRBJ2-6
CASSHRQAVTDTQYF TGTGCCAGCAGTCACCGACAGGCGGTCACAGATACGCAGTATTTT 15 - TRBV28 - TRBJ2-3
CASSQGDGTGSYNEQFF TGTGCCAGCAGCCAGGGGGATGGGACAGGGTCCTACAATGAGCAGTTCTTC 17 - TRBV4-2 TRBD1 TRBJ2-1
CAWSAGLQGELFF TGTGCCTGGAGTGCGGGACTTCAAGGGGAGCTGTTTTTT 13 - TRBV30 - TRBJ2-2
CAIEAGGATNEQFF TGTGCCATTGAAGCGGGAGGGGCGACCAATGAGCAGTTCTTC 14 - TRBV10-3 TRBD2 TRBJ2-1
CASSAGQQPQHF TGTGCCAGCAGCGCCGGACAACAGCCCCAGCATTTT 12 - TRBV5-6 - TRBJ1-5
CASSVDGQGTDTQYF TGTGCCAGCAGCGTAGACGGACAGGGTACAGATACGCAGTATTTT 15 - TRBV9 TRBD1 TRBJ2-3
CASSQVAGDGETQYF TGCGCCAGCAGCCAAGTAGCGGGAGACGGGGAGACCCAGTACTTC 15 - TRBV4-1 TRBD2 TRBJ2-5
CASREPRGNEQFF TGTGCCAGTAGGGAACCTAGGGGTAATGAGCAGTTCTTC 13 - TRBV19 - TRBJ2-1
CASSPWTDVGNTEAFF TGTGCCAGCAGTCCATGGACAGACGTTGGGAACACTGAAGCTTTCTTT 16 - TRBV28 - TRBJ1-1
CASSLFSPHLSLYEQYF TGTGCCAGCAGCCTTTTCAGTCCCCATCTTTCACTTTACGAGCAGTACTTC 17 - TRBV28 - TRBJ2-7
CASSKEAGGETQYF TGTGCCAGCAGCAAAGAGGCAGGCGGAGAGACCCAGTACTTC 14 - TRBV13 - TRBJ2-5
CASSTTTGTSSEQYF TGTGCCAGCAGCACAACGACAGGGACCTCCTCTGAGCAGTACTTC 15 - TRBV9 TRBD1 TRBJ2-7
CASPPGVRGRPNEQFF TGCGCCAGCCCCCCCGGGGTCCGGGGCCGCCCCAATGAGCAGTTCTTC 16 - TRBV5-1 - TRBJ2-1
CASSLEPGRTEAFF TGCGCCAGCAGCTTGGAACCCGGGCGCACTGAAGCTTTCTTT 14 - TRBV5-1 - TRBJ1-1
CASSYSNKDTQYF TGTGCCAGCAGTTACTCGAACAAAGATACGCAGTATTTT 13 - TRBV6-5 - TRBJ2-3
CASSFRVSSEQYF TGTGCCAGCAGTTTTAGGGTTAGTTCCGAGCAGTACTTC 13 - TRBV6-5 - TRBJ2-7
CASSQAIEGALTF TGCGCCAGCAGCCAAGCCATCGAGGGGGCGCTTACCTTC 13 - TRBV4-1 TRBD1 TRBJ1-2
CASSLVSANLYNEQFF TGTGCCAGCAGCTTAGTTTCAGCTAACCTCTACAATGAGCAGTTCTTC 16 - TRBV7-9 - TRBJ2-1
CASSFSVGQVLWNFYEQYF TGTGCCAGCAGTTTTTCCGTGGGACAGGTCCTATGGAATTTTTACGAGCAGTACTTC 19 - TRBV28 TRBD1 TRBJ2-7
CASSYLPDYEQYF TGTGCCAGCAGTTACCTCCCCGACTACGAGCAGTACTTC 13 once TRBV6-6 - TRBJ2-7
CASSPQTTTSGRSYEQYF TGCGCCAGCAGCCCTCAAACGACGACTAGCGGGAGATCCTACGAGCAGTACTTC 18 - TRBV4-1 TRBD2 TRBJ2-7
CASSSKLAGDHNEQFF TGTGCCAGCAGCTCGAAACTAGCGGGAGATCACAATGAGCAGTTCTTC 16 - TRBV7-8 TRBD2 TRBJ2-1
CATAQAGGFYEQYF TGTGCCACAGCTCAGGCAGGGGGCTTCTACGAGCAGTACTTC 14 few TRBV19 TRBD1 TRBJ2-7
CSATAGGRAYEQYF TGCAGCGCAACAGCAGGGGGGCGCGCCTACGAGCAGTACTTC 14 few TRBV29-1 - TRBJ2-7
CSVAWDEQYF TGCAGCGTTGCTTGGGACGAGCAGTACTTC 10 medium-sized TRBV29-1 - TRBJ2-7
CASSLGGGAAKNEQFF TGCGCCAGCAGCTTGGGGGGCGGGGCAGCAAAGAATGAGCAGTTCTTC 16 - TRBV5-1 - TRBJ2-1
CASSYGRGRAYNEQFF TGTGCCAGCAGTTACGGGCGCGGGAGGGCCTACAATGAGCAGTTCTTC 16 - TRBV6-5 TRBD2 TRBJ2-1
CASSPSGNGWVEQFF TGTGCCAGCAGTCCCAGCGGGAATGGGTGGGTTGAGCAGTTCTTC 15 - TRBV27 TRBD2 TRBJ2-1
CASSLSGYNEQFF TGTGCCAGCAGTTTAAGTGGGTACAATGAGCAGTTCTTC 13 - TRBV7-8 - TRBJ2-1
CASSLTHREGDNEQFF TGTGCCAGCAGCTTAACCCACAGGGAAGGGGACAATGAGCAGTTCTTC 16 - TRBV11-2 - TRBJ2-1
CASSQGLRTSSYNEQFF TGTGCCAGCAGCCAAGGCTTGCGAACTAGCTCCTACAATGAGCAGTTCTTC 17 - TRBV14 - TRBJ2-1
CASSTDRGPKETQYF TGTGCCAGCAGCACCGACAGGGGGCCCAAAGAGACCCAGTACTTC 15 - TRBV7-9 TRBD1 TRBJ2-5
CATSRDPGELFF TGTGCCACCAGCAGAGATCCCGGGGAGCTGTTTTTT 12 once TRBV15 - TRBJ2-2